The clone carrying this TCR beta chain was counted a few times. V lost 4 bases to trimming and J lost 2 bases; unmatched junction nucleotides: 5. The germline V gene encodes CDR1 SGHKS and CDR2 YYEKEE (reference sequence). CDR3 length: 14 residues. Data came from immunoSEQ multiplex PCR; TCRdb stores just in-frame clones and leaves some out. The data hold under 900 clones, with approximately 85% observed a single time. This specimen belongs to a study of follicular helper T cells after annual influenza vaccination. Time point specified: 2015-2016 season, pre-vaccination. Per time point, 40-100 mL of blood was sampled. ICOS+CD38+ and ICOS-CD38- fractions were sorted from non-naive CD4+CXCR5+PD-1+ cells.

The sample was CXCR5+ CD38- circulating T follicular helper cells from blood, taken on the day of influenza vaccination. The subset denotes: circulating Tfh, non-naive CD4+CXCR5+PD-1+ (ICOS+CD38+ or ICOS-CD38-). The sequence derives from an adult who received the influenza vaccine. The V and J genes are TRBV5-5 and TRBJ2-5; TRBD1 matches 7 bases. The CDR3 region has the DNA TGTGCCAGCAGCACGGGACAGAGACAAGAGACCCAGTACTTC. Protein sequence: CASSTGQRQETQYF.